The sequence of this T cell receptor beta chain was determined in a study of T-cell memory formation after mild COVID-19. TCRdb redid the calling of the 5' RACE reads with MiXCR, one entry per CDR3 protein. The table lists roughly 350,000 distinct CDR3 sequences, over 25% of them singletons. There are 17 residues in the CDR3. The germline V gene has CDR1 SGDLS and CDR2 YYNGEE. V lost 0 bases, J lost 0 bases, and 13 bases lay in between. The chain combines TRBV9 with TRBJ2-1; TRBD2 might be the D (5 bases). This receptor was taken from an adult woman who had mild COVID-19 (a few samples of this study predate the infection). Cell type and time point are not known. The sequencing sample was made of PBMCs or a T cell subset sorted from them (not recorded which). CDR3 loop: CASSVAGQRTSYNEQFF. In DNA form, the CDR3 reads TGTGCCAGCAGCGTAGCTGGGCAGCGGACCTCCTACAATGAGCAGTTCTTC. Full variable domain (remainder filled in from reference TRBV9 and TRBJ2-1): DSGVTQTPKHLITATGQRVTLRCSPRSGDLSVYWYQQSLDQGLQFLIQYYNGEERAKGNILERFSAQQFPDLHSELNLSSLELGDSALYFCASSVAGQRTSYNEQFFGPGTRLTVL.